The 26 T cell receptor beta chains given below trace back to one sample, sequenced in a study of cytomegalovirus exposure and HLA in healthy donors. Primers: 60 Vbeta forward and 13 Jbeta reverse. Here immunoSEQ multiplex PCR was the method, and the copy in TCRdb shows in-frame clones only, minus some. Seen here are roughly 190,000 clones, about 13% observed once, and the top ten hold about 7.8%. Sequences were obtained from PBMCs. These TCRs come from a man aged 50-59 years in good health and CMV-seropositive.

This clone was seen a few times. The V and J genes are TRBV4-3 and TRBJ1-2; 7 bases match TRBD1. V dropped 0 bases and J dropped 5; count of bases not matched to a gene: 6. The V gene's germline CDR1 is LGHNA and CDR2 YSLEER. The CDR3 spans 15 residues. The CDR3 spells CASSQDPRQGYGYTF. CDR3 DNA sequence: TGCGCCAGCAGCCAAGATCCCAGACAGGGTTATGGCTACACCTTC.

The table lists this clone with a few counts. V gene TRBV5-6 combines with J gene TRBJ2-3; the D gene is possibly TRBD1 (6 bases). CDR3 size: 14 residues. V was clipped by 1 base and J by 3 bases, with 9 bases between them. CDR1 SGHDT and CDR2 YYEEEE come from the germline V gene. The CDR3 reads CASSLRQGTDTQYF. The CDR3 region has the DNA TGTGCCAGCAGCTTGAGGCAGGGGACAGATACGCAGTATTTT.

This clone was detected only a few times. The J gene is TRBJ2-1, the V gene TRBV5-5, with D possibly TRBD2 on 5 matching bases. The V and J ends lost 4 bases and 10 bases respectively, with 15 bases between them. The CDR3 loop spans 13 amino acids. The germline V gene encodes CDR1 SGHKS and CDR2 YYEKEE (reference sequence). The CDR3 DNA is TGTGCCAGCAGCCACCCCATCGGAGGAGAGCAGTTCTTC. Translated: CASSHPIGGEQFF.

This clone has a handful of counts. This rearrangement joins TRBV11-3 to TRBJ1-2; possibly TRBD1 for D (5 bases). V gave up 5 bases and J gave up 5 bases, with 12 bases separating them. The CDR3 loop spans 13 amino acids. The V gene's germline CDR1 is SGHNT and CDR2 YENEEA. The chain's CDR3 is CASSDAGRYGYTF. The CDR3 nucleotides are TGTGCCAGCAGCGACGCAGGGAGGTATGGCTACACCTTC.

This clone turned up a few times. The chain combines TRBV4-3 with TRBJ2-2; D perhaps matches TRBD1 (5 bases). The CDR3 covers 18 residues. Germline CDR1 and CDR2: LGHNA and YSLEER. V was clipped by 0 bases and J by 4 bases, with 18 bases between them. The CDR3 region has the DNA TGCGCCAGCAGCCAAGATCCTCAGGGCCAGGGCACCACCGGGGAGCTGTTTTTT. This translates into CASSQDPQGQGTTGELFF.

The chain employs TRBV9 and TRBJ2-3; 7 bases are a match to TRBD2. The CDR3 is 16 amino acids. V gave up 0 bases and J gave up 2 bases; unmatched junction bases: 6. Germline V CDR1 and CDR2: SGDLS, YYNGEE. The CDR3 DNA reads as TGTGCCAGCAGCGTAGCTGGCGGGAGCTTCACAGATACGCAGTATTTT. Translation gives CASSVAGGSFTDTQYF.

This clone was counted between two and nine times. The chain links TRBV12-5 to TRBJ1-5; TRBD1 is a possible D gene (6 bases). Germline CDR1 and CDR2: LGHNT and FRNRAP. The CDR3 loop spans 15 amino acids. Trimming pared 2 bases from V and 2 bases from J, leaving 10 bases between. CDR3 coding DNA: TGTGCTAGTGGTTTGACCCGACAGGGCAATCAGCCCCAGCATTTT. Residues: CASGLTRQGNQPQHF.

This chain joins TRBV13 and TRBJ1-1, with D tentatively TRBD1 (5 bases). V gave up 4 bases and J gave up 3 bases, with 9 bases separating them. This CDR3 contains 13 residues. Germline V lookup: CDR1 PRHDT, CDR2 FYEKMQ (reference sequence). Written as DNA, the CDR3 is TGTGCCAGCAGCTCCAGGGAAGACACTGAAGCTTTCTTT. Protein sequence: CASSSREDTEAFF.

This clone has more than one count but fewer than ten. V is TRBV18 and J is TRBJ1-4, with 8 bases that match TRBD1. V was clipped by 6 bases and J by 4 bases; unmatched bases: 10. The germline V gene has CDR1 KGHSH and CDR2 LQKENI. There are 16 residues in the CDR3. In DNA, the CDR3 is TGTGCCAGCTCCCACACAAGACAGGGGCATAATGAAAAACTGTTTTTT. It specifies CASSHTRQGHNEKLFF.

V usage is TRBV5-4 and J usage is TRBJ2-5, with D possibly TRBD1 on 6 matching bases. CDR1 and CDR2 (germline): SGHNT, YYREEE (reference sequence). Trimming took 2 bases from V and 5 from J, leaving 13 bases between them. This CDR3 has 14 amino acids. CDR3 coding DNA: TGTGCCAGCAGCTTAGGCCAGGGGTGGGAGACCCAGTACTTC. Residues: CASSLGQGWETQYF.

The chain joins TRBV6-6 to TRBJ2-1, with 15 bases fitting TRBD2. CDR3 length: 16 amino acids. V gave up 4 bases and J gave up 6 bases; unmatched junction bases: 4. Germline CDR1 MNHNY, CDR2 SVGAGI (reference sequence). The CDR3 loop is CASSSGLAGGTNEQFF. The CDR3 region has the DNA TGTGCCAGCAGTTCGGGACTAGCGGGGGGCACCAATGAGCAGTTCTTC.

J is TRBJ1-1 and V is TRBV14; TRBD1 matches at 8 bases. Germline assignment: CDR1 SGHDN and CDR2 FVKESK. After removal of 0 bases from V and 4 bases from J, the junction contained 4 bases not matched to a gene. This CDR3 is 15 amino acids long. CDR3 sequence reads: CASSQDWTGFTEAFF. The CDR3 region has the DNA TGTGCCAGCAGCCAAGACTGGACAGGGTTCACTGAAGCTTTCTTT.

The rearrangement links TRBV11-1 to TRBJ2-1, with 12 bases fitting TRBD2. V trimming: 2 bases; J trimming: 14 bases; junction bases outside the gene matches: 4. Germline V gene lookup returns CDR1 SGHAT and CDR2 FQDESV (reference sequence). This CDR3 region has 13 residues. CDR3 bases: TGTGCCAGCAGCTTAACTAGCGGGGGGTGGAAGTTCTTC. Translating gives CASSLTSGGWKFF.

The J gene is TRBJ1-4, the V gene TRBV11-3; tentative D call: TRBD1 (5 bases). Germline V lookup: CDR1 SGHNT, CDR2 YENEEA. This CDR3 has 15 residues. V was cut by 4 bases and J by 8 bases, with 17 bases left in between. CDR3 protein: CASSSGALGGEKLFF. The CDR3 DNA is TGTGCCAGCAGCTCTGGGGCGCTCGGGGGGGAAAAACTGTTTTTT.

This clone has just a few counts. The chain links TRBV5-8 to TRBJ2-7, with 11 bases aligning to TRBD2. The germline CDR1 and CDR2 sequences are SGHTS and YDEGEE. V shed 6 bases and J 4 bases; nucleotides not matched to a gene: 9. The CDR3 has 15 amino acids. The CDR3 DNA sequence: TGTGCCAGCAATAGCGTAGCGGGGGGGCCATACGAGCAGTACTTC. Translation gives CASNSVAGGPYEQYF.

The V gene is TRBV9, the J gene TRBJ2-7; TRBD1 is a possible D gene (5 bases). CDR1 is SGDLS and CDR2 is YYNGEE in the germline V gene. The CDR3 has 13 residues. Between the trimmed V and J ends, which lost 4 bases and 5 bases, there was a span of 13 bases. CDR3 loop: CASSPEVRDEQYF. CDR3 nucleotide sequence: TGTGCCAGCAGCCCAGAGGTCAGGGACGAGCAGTACTTC.

V gene TRBV21-1 combines with J gene TRBJ2-7; TRBD1, the table's D call, lacks a check against the DNA. TRBV21-1 is a pseudogene segment. The CDR3 sequence is 15 residues long. The CDR3 loop reads CASSKVGTGESEQYV. CDR3 DNA: TGTGCCAGCAGCAAAGTAGGGACAGGGGAATCCGAGCAGTACGTC.

This clone has more than one count but fewer than ten. CDR3 in DNA: TGTGCCAGCCCACCTCGGACAGGGCTGGACTACAATGAGCAGTTCTTC. Amino acids: CASPPRTGLDYNEQFF. The chain has TRBV28 and TRBJ2-1, with TRBD1 matching over 8 bases. The V segment lost 8 bases and the J segment 3 bases; nucleotides outside the gene matches: 12. The germline CDR1 and CDR2 sequences are MDHEN and SYDVKM. This CDR3 spans 16 amino acids.

This clone has more than one count but fewer than ten. This chain connects TRBV9 to TRBJ2-3, with D possibly being TRBD1 (6 bases). Germline loops: CDR1 SGDLS, CDR2 YYNGEE. The CDR3 contains 17 residues. The V and J ends lost 4 bases and 6 bases respectively, with 24 bases between them. The CDR3 is CASSRIGGGGFSDTQYF. DNA of the CDR3: TGTGCCAGCAGCCGAATAGGTGGGGGCGGTTTTTCGGATACGCAGTATTTT.

This chain uses TRBV5-1 with TRBJ2-3; 10 nucleotides align to TRBD1. The CDR3 extends over 16 amino acids. Losses at the gene ends were 4 bases for V and 5 bases for J; bases not matched to a gene: 10. Germline V lookup: CDR1 SGHRS, CDR2 YFSETQ. CDR3 sequence reads: CASSRGLGQGGDTQYF. For the CDR3, the DNA is TGCGCCAGCAGCCGCGGACTCGGACAGGGGGGAGATACGCAGTATTTT.

The chain combines TRBV7-3 with TRBJ1-1, with no clear D. Trimming left V 5 bases short and J 4 bases short, with 17 bases between. Germline V gene lookup returns CDR1 SGHTA and CDR2 FQGTGA. CDR3 length: 15 amino acids. Here the CDR3 reads CASSPNEGSVTEAFF. The DNA of the CDR3 is TGTGCCAGCAGCCCAAACGAGGGCTCGGTCACTGAAGCTTTCTTT.

Only a few counts were recorded for this clone. The V and J genes are TRBV10-3 and TRBJ1-2; the match to TRBD1 covers 10 bases. The V segment lost 2 bases and the J segment 0 bases; nucleotides outside the gene matches: 0. Germline CDR1 ENHRY, CDR2 SYGVKD. This CDR3 contains 15 residues. CDR3 nucleotides: TGTGCCATCAGTGAGGACAGGGGGCCTAACTATGGCTACACCTTC. This codes for CAISEDRGPNYGYTF.

There are a few counts of this clone. J is TRBJ2-7 and V is TRBV25-1; 8 nucleotides align to TRBD2. The CDR3 is 16 amino acids. The germline gives CDR1 MGHDK, CDR2 SYGVNS. The J segment lost 0 bases and the V segment lost 10 bases, leaving 14 bases of the junction unmatched. The CDR3 sequence is CATYGGGPFSSYEQYF. Written as DNA, the CDR3 is TGTGCCACCTACGGGGGGGGCCCCTTTAGCTCCTACGAGCAGTACTTC.

This clone is deemed medium-sized. This chain connects TRBV4-3 to TRBJ1-1, with D tentatively TRBD1 (5 bases). Trimming took off 5 bases at V and 0 bases at J, with 16 bases between the two ends. The CDR3 covers 16 residues. The germline gives CDR1 LGHNA, CDR2 YSLEER. CDR3 protein: CASSWLWGEMNTEAFF. For the CDR3, the DNA is TGCGCCAGCAGCTGGCTCTGGGGGGAGATGAACACTGAAGCTTTCTTT.

V is TRBV2 and J is TRBJ2-7, with D tentatively TRBD1 (6 bases). Germline lookup yields CDR1 SNHLY and CDR2 FYNNEI. V was clipped by 6 bases and J by 2 bases, with 14 bases between them. The length of the CDR3 is 14 residues. The CDR3 region is CASRPDGQPYEQYF. In nucleotides, the CDR3 is TGTGCCAGCAGACCCGACGGACAGCCCTACGAGCAGTACTTC.

V usage is TRBV7-8 and J usage is TRBJ2-4; a weak D match, TRBD1 (5 bases). Germline CDR1 and CDR2: SGHVS and FQNEAQ. V was pared by 5 bases and J by 6 bases, with 17 bases between. The CDR3 is 15 amino acids. CDR3 bases: TGTGCCAGCAGCCAGGGTTCCCCTTCTGGAAACATTCAGTACTTC. This sequence encodes CASSQGSPSGNIQYF.